What follows is one T cell receptor (beta chain) and its context. Its antigen remains unidentified. Repertoires were generated with immunoSEQ multiplex PCR, while TCRdb's copy carries only in-frame clones and drops some. The top ten hold around 10% of the sample, which has about 200,000 clones, roughly 73% seen once. This entry is derived from a study of cytotoxic CD8 clonotypes in ibrutinib-treated CLL. Study observations and caveats: Higher clonality was seen at ibrutinib response and a return toward baseline at progression. Sampling times, which were not matched between the groups, differed between sustained-remission patients and progressing patients.

The germline V and J ends were trimmed by 0 bases and 0 bases, with 6 bases remaining between them. The CDR3 sequence is 15 residues long. Germline V gene lookup returns CDR1 SGDLS and CDR2 YYNGEE. The chain recombines TRBV9 with TRBJ1-4, with D possibly matching TRBD1 (5 bases). The sample consisted of PBMCs, taken after 12 months of ibrutinib treatment. This TCR was sampled from a human donor with chronic lymphocytic leukemia. CDR3 loop: CASSVGGSTNEKLFF. The CDR3 DNA sequence: TGTGCCAGCAGCGTAGGGGGGTCAACTAATGAAAAACTGTTTTTT.